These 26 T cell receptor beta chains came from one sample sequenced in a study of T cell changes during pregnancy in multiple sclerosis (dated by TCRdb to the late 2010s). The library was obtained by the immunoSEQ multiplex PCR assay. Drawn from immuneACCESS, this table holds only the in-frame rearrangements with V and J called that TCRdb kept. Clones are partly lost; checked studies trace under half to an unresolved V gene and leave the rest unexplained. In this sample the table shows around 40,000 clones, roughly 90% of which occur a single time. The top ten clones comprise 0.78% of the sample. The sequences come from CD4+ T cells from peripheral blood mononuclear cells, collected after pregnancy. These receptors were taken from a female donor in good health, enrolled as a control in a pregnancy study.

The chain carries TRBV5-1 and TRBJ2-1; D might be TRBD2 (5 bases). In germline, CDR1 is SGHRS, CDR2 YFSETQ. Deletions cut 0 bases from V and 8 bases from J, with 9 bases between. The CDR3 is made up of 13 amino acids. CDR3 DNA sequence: TGCGCCAGCAGCTTGGCGGGGTTCGATGAGCAGTTCTTC. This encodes CASSLAGFDEQFF.

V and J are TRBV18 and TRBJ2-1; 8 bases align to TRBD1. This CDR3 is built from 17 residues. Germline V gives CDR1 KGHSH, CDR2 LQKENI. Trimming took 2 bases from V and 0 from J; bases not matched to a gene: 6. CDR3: CASSPFNRGSSYNEQFF. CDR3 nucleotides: TGTGCCAGCTCACCATTTAACAGGGGGAGCTCCTACAATGAGCAGTTCTTC.

The DNA of the CDR3 is TGCGCCAGCCGACGACAGGGGACCGAAAAACTGTTTTTT. As protein: CASRRQGTEKLFF. V usage is TRBV5-1 and J usage is TRBJ1-4; 8 positions match TRBD1. V shed 7 bases and J 8 bases; nucleotides not matched to a gene: 7. The CDR3 runs to 13 residues. Looked up from germline, CDR1 is SGHRS and CDR2 is YFSETQ.

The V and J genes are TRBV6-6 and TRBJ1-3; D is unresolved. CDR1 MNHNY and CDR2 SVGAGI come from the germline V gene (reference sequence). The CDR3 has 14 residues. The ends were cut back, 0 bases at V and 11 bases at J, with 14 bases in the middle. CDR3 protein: CASSYSKGGEAIYF. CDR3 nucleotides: TGTGCCAGCAGTTACTCGAAAGGAGGAGAGGCCATATATTTT.

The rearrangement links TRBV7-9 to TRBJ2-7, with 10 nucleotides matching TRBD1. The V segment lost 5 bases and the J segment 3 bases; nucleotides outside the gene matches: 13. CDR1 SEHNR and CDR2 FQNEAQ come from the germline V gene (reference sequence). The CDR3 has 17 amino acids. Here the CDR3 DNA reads TGTGCCAGCAGCCTCTCGATGGGGACAGGGGTACACTACGAGCAGTACTTC. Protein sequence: CASSLSMGTGVHYEQYF.

CDR3 amino acids: CASRMGLTPGYTF. CDR3 nucleotide sequence: TGTGCCAGCAGGATGGGACTGACCCCAGGCTACACCTTC. The rearrangement joins TRBV28 to TRBJ1-2, with D perhaps matching TRBD1 (5 bases). The germline V gene has CDR1 MDHEN and CDR2 SYDVKM. The CDR3 has 13 residues. Trimming left V 6 bases short and J 8 bases short, with 16 bases between.

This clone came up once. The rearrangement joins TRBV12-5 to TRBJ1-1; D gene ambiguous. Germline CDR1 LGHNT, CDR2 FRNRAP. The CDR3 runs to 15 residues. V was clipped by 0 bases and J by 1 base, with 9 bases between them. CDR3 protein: CASGLVLSGNTEAFF. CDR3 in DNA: TGTGCTAGTGGTTTGGTACTTTCCGGGAACACTGAAGCTTTCTTT.

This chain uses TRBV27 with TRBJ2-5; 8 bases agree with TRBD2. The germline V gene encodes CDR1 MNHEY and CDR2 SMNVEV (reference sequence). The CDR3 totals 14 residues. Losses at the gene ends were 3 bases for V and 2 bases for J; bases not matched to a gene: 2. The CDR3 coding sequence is TGTGCCAGCAGTTTTAGCGGGAAACAAGAGACCCAGTACTTC. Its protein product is CASSFSGKQETQYF.

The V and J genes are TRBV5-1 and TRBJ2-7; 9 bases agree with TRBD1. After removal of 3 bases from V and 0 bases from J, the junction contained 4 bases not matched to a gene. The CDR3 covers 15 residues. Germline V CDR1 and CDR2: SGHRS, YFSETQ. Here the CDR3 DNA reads TGCGCCAGCAGCTCAGGACAGGGGCCCTCCTACGAGCAGTACTTC. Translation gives CASSSGQGPSYEQYF.

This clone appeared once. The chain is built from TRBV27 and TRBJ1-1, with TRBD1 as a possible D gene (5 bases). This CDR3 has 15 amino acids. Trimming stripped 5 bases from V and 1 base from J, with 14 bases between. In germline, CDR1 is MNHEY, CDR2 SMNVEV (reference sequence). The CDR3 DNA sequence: TGTGCCAGCAGTCGGGTTGGGCAGGGGAACACTGAAGCTTTCTTT. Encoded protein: CASSRVGQGNTEAFF.

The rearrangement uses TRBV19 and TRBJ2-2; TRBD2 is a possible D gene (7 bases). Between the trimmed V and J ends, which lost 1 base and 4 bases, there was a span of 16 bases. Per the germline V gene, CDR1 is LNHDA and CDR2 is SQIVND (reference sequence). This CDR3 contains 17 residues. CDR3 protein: CASSIAPRGGSTGELFF. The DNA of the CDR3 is TGTGCCAGTAGTATAGCCCCGAGGGGGGGTTCCACCGGGGAGCTGTTTTTT.

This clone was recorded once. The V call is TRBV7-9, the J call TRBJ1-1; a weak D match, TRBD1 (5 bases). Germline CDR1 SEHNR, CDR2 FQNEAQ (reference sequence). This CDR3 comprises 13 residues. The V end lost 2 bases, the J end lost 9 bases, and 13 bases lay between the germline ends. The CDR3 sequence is CASSLTTVDKAFF. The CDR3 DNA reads TGTGCCAGCAGCTTAACGACAGTAGACAAAGCTTTCTTT. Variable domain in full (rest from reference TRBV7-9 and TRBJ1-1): DTGVSQNPRHKITKRGQNVTFRCDPISEHNRLYWYRQTLGQGPEFLTYFQNEAQLEKSRLLSDRFSAERPKGSFSTLEIQRTEQGDSAMYLCASSLTTVDKAFFGQGTRLTVV.

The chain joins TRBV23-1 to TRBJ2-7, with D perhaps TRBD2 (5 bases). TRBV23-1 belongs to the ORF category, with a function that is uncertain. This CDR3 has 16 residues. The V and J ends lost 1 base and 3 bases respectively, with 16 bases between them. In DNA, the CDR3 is TGCGCCAGCAGTCAATTTGACCGGGAAACTTACTACGAGCAGTACTTC. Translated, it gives CASSQFDRETYYEQYF.

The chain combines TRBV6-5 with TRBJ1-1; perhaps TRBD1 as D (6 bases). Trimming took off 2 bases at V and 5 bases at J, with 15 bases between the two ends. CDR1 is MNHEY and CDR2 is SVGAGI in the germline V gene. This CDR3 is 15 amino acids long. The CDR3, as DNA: TGTGCCAGCAGTTACGAGGGGGGGTCTCGAACTGAAGCTTTCTTT. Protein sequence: CASSYEGGSRTEAFF.

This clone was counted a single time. In nucleotides, the CDR3 is TGTGCCAGCAGCCCGCGGGACGGGGCCCTCCGAAAACTGTTTTTT. It encodes CASSPRDGALRKLFF. This sequence joins TRBV7-9 and TRBJ1-4; TRBD1 is a possible D gene (5 bases). CDR1 and CDR2 (germline): SEHNR, FQNEAQ (reference sequence). The CDR3 runs 15 residues. V was clipped by 5 bases and J by 10 bases, with 20 bases between them.

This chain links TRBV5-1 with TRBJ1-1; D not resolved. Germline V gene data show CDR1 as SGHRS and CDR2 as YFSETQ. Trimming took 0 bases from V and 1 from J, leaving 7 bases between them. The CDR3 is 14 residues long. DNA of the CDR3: TGCGCCAGCAGCTTGGGAGGCGCGAACACTGAAGCTTTCTTT. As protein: CASSLGGANTEAFF.

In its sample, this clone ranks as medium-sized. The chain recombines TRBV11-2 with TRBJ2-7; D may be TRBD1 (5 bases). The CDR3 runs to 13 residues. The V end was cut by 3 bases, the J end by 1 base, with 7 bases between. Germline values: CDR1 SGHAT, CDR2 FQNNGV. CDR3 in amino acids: CASSFTGSYEQYF. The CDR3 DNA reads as TGTGCCAGCAGCTTTACAGGTTCCTACGAGCAGTACTTC.

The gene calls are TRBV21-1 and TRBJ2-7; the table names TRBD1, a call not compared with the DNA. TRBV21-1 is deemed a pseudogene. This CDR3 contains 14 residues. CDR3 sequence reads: CASSRQGRGDEQYF. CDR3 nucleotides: TGTGCCAGCAGCCGACAGGGTCGAGGGGACGAGCAGTACTTC.

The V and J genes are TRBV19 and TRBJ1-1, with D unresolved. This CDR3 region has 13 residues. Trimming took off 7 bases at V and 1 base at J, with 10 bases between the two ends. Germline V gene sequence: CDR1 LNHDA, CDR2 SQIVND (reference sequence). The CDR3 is CASNFRGNTEAFF. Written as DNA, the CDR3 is TGTGCCAGTAACTTCCGGGGGAACACTGAAGCTTTCTTT. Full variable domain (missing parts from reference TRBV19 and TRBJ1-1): DGGITQSPKYLFRKEGQNVTLSCEQNLNHDAMYWYRQDPGQGLRLIYYSQIVNDFQKGDIAEGYSVSREKKESFPLTVTSAQKNPTAFYLCASNFRGNTEAFFGQGTRLTVV.

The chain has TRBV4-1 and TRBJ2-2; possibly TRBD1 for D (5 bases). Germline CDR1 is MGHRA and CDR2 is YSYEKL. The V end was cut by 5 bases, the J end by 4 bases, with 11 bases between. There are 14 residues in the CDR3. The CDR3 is CASSDPRVTGELFF. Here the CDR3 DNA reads TGCGCCAGCAGCGACCCCAGGGTCACCGGGGAGCTGTTTTTT.

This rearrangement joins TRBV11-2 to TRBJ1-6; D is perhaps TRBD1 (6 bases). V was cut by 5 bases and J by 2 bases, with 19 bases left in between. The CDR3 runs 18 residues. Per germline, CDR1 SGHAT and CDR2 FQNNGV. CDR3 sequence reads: CASSPTGPEGAYNSPLHF. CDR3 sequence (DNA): TGTGCCAGCAGCCCGACCGGACCAGAGGGGGCCTATAATTCACCCCTCCACTTT.

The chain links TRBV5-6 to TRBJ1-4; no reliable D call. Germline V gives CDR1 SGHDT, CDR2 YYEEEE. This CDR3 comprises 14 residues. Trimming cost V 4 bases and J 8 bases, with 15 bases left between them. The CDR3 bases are TGTGCCAGCAGCCCCAGATCCCCCGGGGAAAAACTGTTTTTT. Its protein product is CASSPRSPGEKLFF.

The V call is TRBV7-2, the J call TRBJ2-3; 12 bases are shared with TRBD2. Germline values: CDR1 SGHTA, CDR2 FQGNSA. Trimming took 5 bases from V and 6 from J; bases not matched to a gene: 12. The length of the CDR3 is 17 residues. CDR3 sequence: CASSIRTSGMGGDTQYF. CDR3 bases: TGTGCCAGCAGCATACGGACTAGCGGGATGGGCGGGGATACGCAGTATTTT. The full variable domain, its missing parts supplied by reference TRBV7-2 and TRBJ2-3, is GAGVSQSPSNKVTEKGKDVELRCDPISGHTALYWYRQSLGQGLEFLIYFQGNSAPDKSGLPSDRFSAERTGGSVSTLTIQRTQQEDSAVYLCASSIRTSGMGGDTQYFGPGTRLTVL.

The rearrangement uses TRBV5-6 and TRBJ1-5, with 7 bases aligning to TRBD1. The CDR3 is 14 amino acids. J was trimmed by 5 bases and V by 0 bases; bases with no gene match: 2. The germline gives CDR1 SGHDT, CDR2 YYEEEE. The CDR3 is CASSLARGDQPQHF. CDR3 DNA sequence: TGTGCCAGCAGCTTGGCCAGGGGGGATCAGCCCCAGCATTTT.

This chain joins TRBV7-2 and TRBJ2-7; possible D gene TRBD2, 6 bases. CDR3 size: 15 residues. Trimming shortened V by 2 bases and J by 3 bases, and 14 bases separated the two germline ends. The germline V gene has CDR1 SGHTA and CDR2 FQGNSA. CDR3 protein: CASSLRASGVYEQYF. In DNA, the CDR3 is TGTGCCAGCAGCTTAAGGGCTTCGGGGGTCTACGAGCAGTACTTC.

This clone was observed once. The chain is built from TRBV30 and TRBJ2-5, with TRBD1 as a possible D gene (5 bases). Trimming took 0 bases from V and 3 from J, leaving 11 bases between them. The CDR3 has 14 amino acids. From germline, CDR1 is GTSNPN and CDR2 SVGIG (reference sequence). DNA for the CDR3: TGTGCCTGGAGTGTAAAGGGGCGAGAAGAGACCCAGTACTTC. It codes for CAWSVKGREETQYF.